Below, one T cell receptor beta chain is given with its context. Some clones are missing from TCRdb's copy, which holds only in-frame ones; the method was immunoSEQ multiplex PCR. Altogether 250,000 or so clones are present, roughly 89% being singletons, with the ten largest covering under 3%. These data originate in a study of Ad26.COV2.S vaccination and SARS-CoV-2 variants. The CDR3 is made up of 15 amino acids. Per the germline V gene, CDR1 is MGHRA and CDR2 is YSYEKL. J lost 4 bases, V lost 0 bases, and 5 bases had no gene match. The treatment denotes: some 19 received Ad26.COV2.S at low or high dose, single or two shots; 5 received placebo; per-sample allocation not given. The study sampled participants on day 63 after the first vaccine or placebo injection.

The TCR sequence derives from a person aged 18-60 years who received the Ad26.COV2.S COVID-19 vaccine or a placebo. The chain uses TRBV4-1 and TRBJ1-2; TRBD1 aligns across 7 bases. This specimen consisted of peripheral blood, obtained in a trial of Ad26.COV2.S vaccine versus placebo. The chain's CDR3 is CASSQEAGTAYGYTF. The DNA for the CDR3 is TGCGCCAGCAGCCAAGAAGCTGGGACAGCCTATGGCTACACCTTC.